The source of this TCR beta chain is a study of T cells after yellow fever vaccination. Study results and caveats: From the bulk population, abundant clonotypes could contaminate and appear within FACS-sorted repertoires.

It was through 5'RACE template switching that TCR cDNA was made, with a universal primer site and UMIs added. Each CDR3 protein is one row after TCRdb ran MiXCR on the 5' RACE reads. The data hold a few hundred thousand distinct CDR3 sequences, with around 16% observed a single time. Comment on this clonotype: Its antigen is still unknown.

This CDR3 spans 15 amino acids. Germline loops: CDR1 MNHNS, CDR2 SASEGT. After removal of 5 bases from V and 7 bases from J, the junction contained 7 bases not matched to a gene. The source is a young man who received the YFV17D yellow fever vaccine. The source was PBMCs, collected 4 to 6 days after the first yellow fever vaccination. The chain combines TRBV6-1 with TRBJ2-1; 11 bases map to TRBD1. The CDR3 sequence is CASSLRDRGLNEQFF. DNA for the CDR3: TGTGCCAGCAGTCTCCGGGACAGGGGGTTGAATGAGCAGTTCTTC.